Listed here is a single T cell receptor (beta chain). TCRdb analysed the RT-PCR reads with MiXCR anew, one entry per CDR3 protein. The sample lists about 680,000 distinct CDR3 sequences; 12% to 15% were seen once. The germline V gene has CDR1 DFQATT and CDR2 SNEGSKA (reference sequence). The CDR3 runs to 12 residues. Trimming pared 3 bases from V and 11 bases from J, leaving 16 bases between. The J gene is TRBJ1-1, the V gene TRBV20-1, with no clear D. Specimen: memory CD4+ T cells from blood. This TCR was recovered from a female donor in good health, serving as a healthy control. This CDR3 is CSASFGGEYAFF. The CDR3 DNA is TGCAGTGCTAGTTTCGGTGGGGAGTACGCTTTCTTT.